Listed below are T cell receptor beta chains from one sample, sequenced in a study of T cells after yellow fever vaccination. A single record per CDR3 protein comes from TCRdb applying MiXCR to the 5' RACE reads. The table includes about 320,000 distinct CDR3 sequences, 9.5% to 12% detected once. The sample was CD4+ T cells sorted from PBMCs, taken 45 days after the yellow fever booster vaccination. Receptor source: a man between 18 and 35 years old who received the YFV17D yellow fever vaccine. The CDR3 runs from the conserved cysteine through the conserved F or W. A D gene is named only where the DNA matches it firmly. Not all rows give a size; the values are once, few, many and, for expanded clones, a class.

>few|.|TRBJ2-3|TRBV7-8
CASSLRRAGGDTQYF
TGTGCCAGCAGCTTAAGGAGGGCCGGGGGAGATACGCAGTATTTT
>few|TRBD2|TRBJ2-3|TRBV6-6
CASSPIHRGGSTDTQYF
TGTGCCAGCAGTCCGATCCATCGGGGGGGCAGCACAGATACGCAGTATTTT
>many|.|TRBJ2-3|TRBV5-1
CASSSQGPAGTQYF
TGCGCCAGCAGCTCCCAAGGTCCGGCAGGAACGCAGTATTTT
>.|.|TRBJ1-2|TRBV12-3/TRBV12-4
CASSLYGGKYGYTF
TGTGCCAGCAGTCTTTACGGGGGAAAGTATGGCTACACCTTC
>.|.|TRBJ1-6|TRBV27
CASHRPGIGSPLHF
TGTGCCAGCCACCGCCCCGGTATAGGGTCACCCCTCCACTTT
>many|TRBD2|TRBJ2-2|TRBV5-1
CASSPSGSDTGELFF
TGCGCCAGCAGCCCTAGCGGGTCTGACACCGGGGAGCTGTTTTTT
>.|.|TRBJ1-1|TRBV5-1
CASSAGTMNTEAFF
TGCGCCAGCAGCGCAGGGACCATGAACACTGAAGCTTTCTTT
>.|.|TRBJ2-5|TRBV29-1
CSVERGLQETQYF
TGCAGCGTTGAACGAGGGTTACAAGAGACCCAGTACTTC
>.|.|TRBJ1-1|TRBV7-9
CASSSPGKQGFEAFF
TGTGCCAGCAGCTCCCCTGGTAAACAGGGATTCGAAGCTTTCTTT
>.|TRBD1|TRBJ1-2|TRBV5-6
CASTWTGDGYTF
TGTGCCAGCACCTGGACAGGGGATGGCTACACCTTC
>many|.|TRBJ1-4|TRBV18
CASSGEEKLFF
TGTGCCAGCTCCGGCGAGGAGAAACTGTTTTTT
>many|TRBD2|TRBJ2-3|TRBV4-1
CASSPLELSLKAGLTDTQYF
TGCGCCAGCAGCCCGCTAGAACTTTCTCTTAAAGCGGGACTCACAGATACGCAGTATTTT
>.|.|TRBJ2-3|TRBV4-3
CASSHGGFTDTQYF
TGCGCCAGCAGCCATGGGGGTTTCACAGATACGCAGTATTTT
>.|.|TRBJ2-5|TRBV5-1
CASSFGRGPQETQYF
TGCGCCAGCAGCTTCGGGCGGGGGCCCCAAGAGACCCAGTACTTC
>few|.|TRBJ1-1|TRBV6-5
CASTRGHQNTEAFF
TGTGCCAGCACCAGGGGACACCAGAACACTGAAGCTTTCTTT
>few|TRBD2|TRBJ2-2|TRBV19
CASIRTSGGYTGELFF
TGTGCCAGTATTCGGACTAGCGGGGGTTACACCGGGGAGCTGTTTTTT
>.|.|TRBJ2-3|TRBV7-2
CASSPLGVFSTDTQYF
TGTGCCAGCAGCCCGCTAGGGGTGTTTAGCACAGATACGCAGTATTTT
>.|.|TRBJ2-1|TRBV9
CASSVGSAGANNEQFF
TGTGCCAGCAGCGTAGGCTCTGCGGGGGCCAACAATGAGCAGTTCTTC
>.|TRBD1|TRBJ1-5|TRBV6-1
CASSFGGQRAQHF
TGTGCCAGCAGTTTCGGGGGACAGCGGGCCCAGCATTTT
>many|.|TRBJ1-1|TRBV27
CASSRTVNTEAFF
TGTGCCAGCAGCCGGACAGTGAACACTGAAGCTTTCTTT
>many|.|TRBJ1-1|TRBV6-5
CASSYSKWNTEAFF
TGTGCCAGCAGTTACTCGAAATGGAACACTGAAGCTTTCTTT
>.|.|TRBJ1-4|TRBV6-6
CASSDYTAGGEKLFF
TGTGCCAGCAGTGATTACACTGCCGGTGGGGAAAAACTGTTTTTT
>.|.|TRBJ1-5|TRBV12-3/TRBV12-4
CASAAGTNQPQHF
TGTGCCAGCGCGGCAGGGACAAATCAGCCCCAGCATTTT
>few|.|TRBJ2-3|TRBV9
CASSVDVFTDTQYF
TGTGCCAGCAGCGTAGATGTCTTTACAGATACGCAGTATTTT
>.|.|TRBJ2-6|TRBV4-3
CASSRDTLGANVLTF
TGCGCCAGCAGCCGGGATACGCTTGGGGCCAACGTCCTGACTTTC
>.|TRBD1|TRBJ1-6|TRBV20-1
CSARRTGETLHF
TGCAGTGCTAGGAGGACAGGGGAAACCCTCCACTTT
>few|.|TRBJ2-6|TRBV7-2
CASSLERRSGANVLTF
TGTGCCAGCAGCTTAGAGAGACGCTCTGGGGCCAACGTCCTGACTTTC
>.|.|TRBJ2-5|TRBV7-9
CASTRWRGNGVWTQYF
TGTGCCAGCACGAGATGGAGAGGGAACGGGGTGTGGACCCAGTACTTC
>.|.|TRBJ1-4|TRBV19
CASSMGQPVKLFF
TGTGCCAGTAGTATGGGTCAGCCTGTAAAACTGTTTTTT
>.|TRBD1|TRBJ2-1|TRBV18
CASSPPGTGPNEQFF
TGTGCCAGCTCACCTCCCGGGACAGGGCCCAATGAGCAGTTCTTC
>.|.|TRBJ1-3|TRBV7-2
CASSQRRTQDTIYF
TGTGCCAGCAGCCAGCGGCGGACCCAGGACACCATATATTTT
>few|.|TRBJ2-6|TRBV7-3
CASSSRGAGANVLTF
TGTGCCAGCAGCTCAAGGGGGGCTGGGGCCAACGTCCTGACTTTC
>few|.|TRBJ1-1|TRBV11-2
CASSLTEYTEAFF
TGTGCCAGCAGCTTAACGGAATACACTGAAGCTTTCTTT
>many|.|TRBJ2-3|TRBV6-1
CASSGDTQYF
TGTGCCAGCAGCGGGGATACGCAGTATTTT
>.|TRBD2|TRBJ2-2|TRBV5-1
CASSLRLAGDRDTGELFF
TGCGCCAGCAGCTTACGTCTAGCGGGGGATCGGGACACCGGGGAGCTGTTTTTT
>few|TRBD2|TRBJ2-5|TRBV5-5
CASSRGGLAETQYF
TGTGCCAGCAGCCGGGGGGGACTAGCGGAGACCCAGTACTTC
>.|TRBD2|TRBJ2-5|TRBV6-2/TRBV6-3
CASSYGASGQETQYF
TGTGCCAGCAGTTACGGGGCTAGCGGCCAAGAGACCCAGTACTTC
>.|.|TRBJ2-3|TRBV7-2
CASSLHSVDWGTQYF
TGTGCCAGCAGCTTACACTCGGTGGACTGGGGTACGCAGTATTTT
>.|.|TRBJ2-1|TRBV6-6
CASTITDLTGNEQFF
TGTGCCAGCACTATTACGGACTTGACCGGGAATGAGCAGTTCTTC
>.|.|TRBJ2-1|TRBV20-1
CSASRTNHEQFF
TGCAGTGCTAGTAGGACAAACCATGAGCAGTTCTTC
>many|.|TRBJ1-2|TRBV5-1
CASSLDGNNYGYTF
TGCGCCAGCAGCTTGGATGGAAATAACTATGGCTACACCTTC
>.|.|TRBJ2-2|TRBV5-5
CASSFRGFLGTGNTGELFF
TGTGCCAGCAGCTTTCGGGGTTTTTTAGGGACGGGGAACACCGGGGAGCTGTTTTTT
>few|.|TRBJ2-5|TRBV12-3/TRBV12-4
CASSTNRGGETQYF
TGTGCCAGCAGTACAAATCGCGGAGGAGAGACCCAGTACTTC
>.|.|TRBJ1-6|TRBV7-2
CASSAYSFGGRSPLHF
TGTGCCAGCAGCGCGTACTCGTTCGGCGGCAGGTCACCCCTCCACTTT
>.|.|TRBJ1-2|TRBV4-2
CASSQGAGREGYGYTF
TGTGCCAGCAGCCAAGGGGCGGGCAGGGAGGGGTATGGCTACACCTTC
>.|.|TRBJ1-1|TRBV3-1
CASSQGGGPMNTEAFF
TGTGCCAGCAGCCAAGGGGGGGGCCCGATGAACACTGAAGCTTTCTTT
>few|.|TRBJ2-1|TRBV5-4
CASSPGLSSSRNNEQFF
TGTGCCAGCAGCCCGGGACTTTCGTCGTCCCGGAACAATGAGCAGTTCTTC
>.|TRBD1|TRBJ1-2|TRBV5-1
CASSSQGGDFYGYTF
TGCGCCAGCAGCTCACAGGGGGGGGACTTCTATGGCTACACCTTC
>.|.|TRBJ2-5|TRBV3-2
CASSQDRGSRETQYF
TGTGCCAGCAGCCAAGATCGGGGCAGCCGGGAGACCCAGTACTTC